This entry concerns a single T cell receptor (beta chain). Its antigen is currently unknown. The record originates from a study of regulatory T cells in long-lasting Graves disease. Study-wide results and caveats: Persistent patients had a count of shared public clonotypes (2,741) that exceeded that of new patients (roughly 1,000). Newly diagnosed Graves' patients exceeded persistent ones in TCR diversity.

Assembly of TCR beta libraries relied on iRepertoire HTBI primers together with Arm-PCR of CDR3 regions. TCRdb itself ran the multiplex PCR reads through MiXCR, one entry per CDR3 protein. The sample consists of roughly 300,000 distinct CDR3 sequences, around a fifth of them appearing once. This CDR3 region has 13 residues. Germline V lookup: CDR1 DFQATT, CDR2 SNEGSKA (reference sequence). V gave up 6 bases and J gave up 1 base, with 11 bases separating them. Time point of the sample: persistent/refractory GD, antithyroid drugs over 5 years with positive TRAb. Extracted PBMC RNA gave rise to the TCR library. American Thyroid Association guidelines were used to diagnose Graves' disease.

The receptor's source is a female donor with Graves disease. The specimen comprised peripheral blood mononuclear cells (PBMCs), sampled when the disease was refractory, from a patient treated with antithyroid drugs. J is TRBJ2-3 and V is TRBV20-1; D not certain. The CDR3 loop reads CSAPLQRTDTQYF. CDR3 coding DNA: TGCAGTGCCCCATTGCAGCGCACAGATACGCAGTATTTT.